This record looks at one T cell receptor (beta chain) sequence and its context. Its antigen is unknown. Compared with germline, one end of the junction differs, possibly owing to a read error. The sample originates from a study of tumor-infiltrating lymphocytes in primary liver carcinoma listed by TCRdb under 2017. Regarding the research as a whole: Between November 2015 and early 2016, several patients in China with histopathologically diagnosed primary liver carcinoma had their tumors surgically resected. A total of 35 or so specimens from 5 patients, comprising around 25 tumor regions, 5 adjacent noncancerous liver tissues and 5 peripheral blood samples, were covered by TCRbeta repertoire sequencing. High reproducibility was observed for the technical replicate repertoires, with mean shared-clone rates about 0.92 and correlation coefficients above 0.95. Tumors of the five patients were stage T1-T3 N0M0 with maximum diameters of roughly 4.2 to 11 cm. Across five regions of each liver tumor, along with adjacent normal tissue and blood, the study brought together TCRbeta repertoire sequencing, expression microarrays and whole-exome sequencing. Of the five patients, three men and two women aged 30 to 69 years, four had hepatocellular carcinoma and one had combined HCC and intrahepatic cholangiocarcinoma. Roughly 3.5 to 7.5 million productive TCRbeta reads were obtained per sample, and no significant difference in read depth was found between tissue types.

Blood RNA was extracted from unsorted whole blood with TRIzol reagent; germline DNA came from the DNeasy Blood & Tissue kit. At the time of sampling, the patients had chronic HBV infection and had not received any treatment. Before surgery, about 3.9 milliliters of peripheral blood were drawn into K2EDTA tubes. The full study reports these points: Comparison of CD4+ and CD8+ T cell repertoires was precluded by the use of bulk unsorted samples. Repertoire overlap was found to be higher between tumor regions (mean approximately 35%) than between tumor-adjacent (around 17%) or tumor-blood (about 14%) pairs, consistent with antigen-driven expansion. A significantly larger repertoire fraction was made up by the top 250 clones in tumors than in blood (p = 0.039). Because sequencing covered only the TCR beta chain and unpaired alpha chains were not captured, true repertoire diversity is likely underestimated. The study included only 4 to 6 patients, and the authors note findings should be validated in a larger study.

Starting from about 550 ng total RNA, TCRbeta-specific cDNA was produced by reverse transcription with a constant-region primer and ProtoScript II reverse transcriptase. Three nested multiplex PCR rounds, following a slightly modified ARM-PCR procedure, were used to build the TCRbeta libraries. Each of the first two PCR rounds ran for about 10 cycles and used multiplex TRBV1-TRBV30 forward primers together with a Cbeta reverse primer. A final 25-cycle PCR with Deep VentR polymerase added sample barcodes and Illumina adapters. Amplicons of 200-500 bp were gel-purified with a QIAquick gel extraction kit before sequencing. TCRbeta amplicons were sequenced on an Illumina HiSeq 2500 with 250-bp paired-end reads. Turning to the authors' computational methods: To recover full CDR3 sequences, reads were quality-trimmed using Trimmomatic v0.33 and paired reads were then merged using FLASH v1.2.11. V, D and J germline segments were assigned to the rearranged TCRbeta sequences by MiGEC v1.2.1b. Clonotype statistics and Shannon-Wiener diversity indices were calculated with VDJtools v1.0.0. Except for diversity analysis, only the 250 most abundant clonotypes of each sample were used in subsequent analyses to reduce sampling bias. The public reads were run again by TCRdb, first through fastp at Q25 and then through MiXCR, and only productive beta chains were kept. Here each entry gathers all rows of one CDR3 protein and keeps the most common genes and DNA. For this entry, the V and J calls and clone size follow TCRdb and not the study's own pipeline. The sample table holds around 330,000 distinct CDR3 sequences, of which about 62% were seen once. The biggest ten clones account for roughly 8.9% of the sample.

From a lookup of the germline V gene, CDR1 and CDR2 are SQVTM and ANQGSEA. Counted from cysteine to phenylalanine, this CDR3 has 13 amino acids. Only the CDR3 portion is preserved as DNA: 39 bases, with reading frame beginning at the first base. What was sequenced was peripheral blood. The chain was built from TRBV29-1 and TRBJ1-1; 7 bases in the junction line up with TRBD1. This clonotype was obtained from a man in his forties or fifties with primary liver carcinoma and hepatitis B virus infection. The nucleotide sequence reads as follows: TGCAGTGTTCGGACAGGCTCCAACACTGAAGTTTTCTTT. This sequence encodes CSVRTGSNTEVFF.